This T cell receptor beta chain was retrieved from a study of identical twins (TCRdb year 2016). As for the study more broadly: To test whether fetal clonotypes persist, this study deep-sequenced TCR alpha and beta repertoires from monozygotic twins, from unrelated adults of various ages, and from cord blood. To rule out contamination, the twin experiments were replicated at different times with different library preparation protocols. General conclusions and limits of the study: Out-of-frame TCR alpha sequences shared between twins showed an excess of low generation-probability sequences compared with coincidental sharing between unrelated individuals. A weaker excess of twin sharing was found in beta out-of-frame sequences because the signal-to-noise ratio was lowered by fewer shared sequences. Fewer insertions were carried by abundant cord blood beta clonotypes, a similar but weaker trend appeared in young adult naive repertoires, and no such trend appeared in memory repertoires. Invariant T cells such as MAIT and iNKT could partly confound zero-insertion analyses, though diverse VJ usage argued against this for most clonotypes. Out-of-frame TCR alpha sharing in monozygotic twins was systematically underestimated by recombination models, whereas sharing between unrelated individuals was in agreement with the recombination models. Because the same donors could not be followed over many years, the conclusions relied on cross-sectional statistical analysis.

The CDR3 has 16 amino acids, counting the end cysteine and phenylalanine. The retained sequence is limited to the CDR3, 48 bases, with the frame set at the first base. V loses 2 bases, J loses 1 base, and the germline ends lie 15 bases apart. Receptors were amplified or captured by 5' RACE. TCRdb shows the sequencer as Illumina HiSeq 2000. Template switching introduced a universal primer binding site; the final cDNA contained a unique molecular identifier, enabling accurate counting of TCR cDNA molecules. Specific primers in the conserved constant-segment region were used to synthesize first-strand cDNA for TCR alpha and beta chains. To control for contamination, each cDNA library was double barcoded with a SMART-Mk sample barcode plus Illumina barcodes. TruSeq adapter sequences and Illumina sample barcodes were added in two successive PCR steps. The TCR alpha and beta cDNA libraries were sequenced on the Illumina HiSeq platform using custom primers. The published analysis was carried out like this. Unique molecular identifiers were extracted from raw reads with MiGEC, and CDR3 positions were determined with MiXCR. For each individual, recombination models were inferred using an EM algorithm with the repgenHMM and IGoR tools. The tcR package in R was used for shared clonotype analysis, with sharing normalized by the product of cloneset sizes. To study raw recombination without the effects of thymic and clonal selection, out-of-frame nonproductive sequences were analyzed. Starting from the raw public reads, TCRdb applied fastp trimming at Q25, assembled clones with MiXCR and retained in-frame beta chains. Rows matching on CDR3 protein sequence are summarized as one entry with the most common DNA and genes. The V and J calls were determined by TCRdb, not by the authors. A total of about 530,000 distinct CDR3 sequences appear in this sample, roughly 15% of them only once. Of the sample, 0.44% is held by the ten largest clones.

Only healthy Caucasian donors were included. Three pairs of female monozygotic twins, all aged roughly 18 to 29 years, were included in the twin cohort. Positive isolation kits from Invitrogen were used to isolate the CD4+ and CD8+ T cell populations. Notes on this clonotype: Its binding antigen is unknown. Qualities for individual bases were not recorded, and no much larger clone is one base off.

These data were also filed under a second study, of yellow fever vaccine responses in identical twins. As that second study puts it: The authors reported that the T cell response to vaccination in identical twins appeared partly convergent and partly personalized. The study precisely tracked vaccine-responding T cell clones in identical twins.

This sequence originates from a woman younger than 30 in good health. This chain is built from TRBV12-3 or TRBV12-4 and TRBJ2-7; a weak D assignment points to TRBD2 (6 bases agree). Specimen: CD4+ T cells sorted from blood. The CDR3 amino acid sequence is: CASSLWRGLQSYEQYF. The nucleotide sequence reads TGTGCCAGCAGTTTATGGCGGGGCCTCCAATCCTACGAGCAGTACTTC.